The T cell receptor (beta chain) described here comes from a study of T cell responses to AZD1222 COVID-19 vaccine. Concerning this clone: Antigen specificity is unknown.

This CDR3 comprises 17 residues. CDR1 is LGHDT and CDR2 is YNNKEL in the germline V gene (reference sequence). The junction had 8 bases not matched to a gene; V was cut back by 0 bases and J by 7 bases. Study conclusions and caveats: Only after the peak T cell response were repertoires sampled.

Assay used: immunoSEQ multiplex PCR; TCRdb lists only in-frame clones, some missing. The repertoire holds about 150,000 clones, with approximately 90% as singletons. The source is an adult who received the AZD1222 COVID-19 vaccine. The V call is TRBV3-1 (or the pseudogene TRBV3-2), the J call TRBJ2-2, with TRBD2 matching over 10 bases. Material: peripheral blood, obtained 28 days after the second AZD1222 dose. The CDR3 here is CASSQDQAGGRIGELFF. In DNA form, the CDR3 reads TGTGCCAGCAGCCAAGATCAAGCGGGGGGGCGTATCGGGGAGCTGTTTTTT.